The rows below give T cell receptor beta chains drawn from one sample of a study of long-term antiretroviral therapy in people with HIV. TCRdb keeps only in-frame clones here, not all; method: immunoSEQ multiplex PCR. The table has more than 20,000 clones, 85% to 95% seen once. The input for sequencing was unsorted PBMCs, taken about 4.7 years after starting antiretroviral therapy. Every receptor here comes from a woman aged 45-65 years with HIV. Each CDR3 is given with its conserved first and last residue. D genes are given only for firm matches. Some rows mark clone size as missing; the rest say once, few, many or name a class of expanded clone.

v_call	j_call	clone_size	d_call	cdr3_aa	cdr3_nt
TRBV29-1	TRBJ2-3	NA	NA	CSVLTSTDTQYF	TGCAGCGTCCTGACAAGCACAGATACGCAGTATTTT
TRBV6-5	TRBJ1-2	NA	NA	CASSRDRINYGYTF	TGTGCCAGCAGTCGCGACAGAATTAACTATGGCTACACCTTC
TRBV5-6	TRBJ1-1	once	NA	CASSLSPTDNTEAFF	TGTGCCAGCAGCTTGTCACCGACAGACAACACTGAAGCTTTCTTT
TRBV15	TRBJ2-1	NA	NA	CATSRVGSEQFF	TGTGCCACCAGCAGAGTAGGGAGTGAGCAGTTCTTC
TRBV5-1	TRBJ2-2	NA	NA	CASTPRAGSNTGELFF	TGCGCCAGCACACCACGCGCGGGGTCGAACACCGGGGAGCTGTTTTTT
TRBV5-5	TRBJ1-4	NA	NA	CASSGGGAGEKLFF	TGTGCCAGCAGCGGCGGGGGGGCTGGAGAAAAACTGTTTTTT
TRBV28	TRBJ1-5	NA	NA	CASSLIESNQPQHF	TGTGCCAGCAGTTTAATAGAAAGCAATCAGCCCCAGCATTTT
TRBV19	TRBJ2-1	NA	NA	CASSVTGISYNEQFF	TGTGCCAGTAGTGTAACAGGGATCTCCTACAATGAGCAGTTCTTC
TRBV4-1	TRBJ2-7	NA	NA	CASSQTSYEQYF	TGCGCCAGCAGCCAAACGAGCTACGAGCAGTACTTC
TRBV7-8	TRBJ2-1	NA	TRBD2	CASSPASGGKQFF	TGTGCCAGCAGCCCCGCTAGCGGGGGGAAGCAGTTCTTC
TRBV29-1	TRBJ2-1	NA	NA	CSVEGTYNEQFF	TGCAGCGTTGAGGGGACCTACAATGAGCAGTTCTTC
TRBV15	TRBJ2-4	NA	TRBD1	CATSSQGARNIQYF	TGTGCCACCAGTTCGCAGGGGGCAAGAAACATTCAGTACTTC
TRBV19	TRBJ2-2	NA	NA	CASSATGSGELFF	TGTGCCAGTAGTGCCACAGGTAGCGGGGAGCTGTTTTTT
TRBV7-2	TRBJ1-5	NA	NA	CASSLVGDSNQPQHF	TGTGCCAGCAGCTTAGTCGGTGATAGCAATCAGCCCCAGCATTTT
TRBV11-3	TRBJ2-1	NA	NA	CASSPQSSLYNEQFF	TGTGCCAGCAGCCCACAGTCCTCACTCTACAATGAGCAGTTCTTC
TRBV4-3	TRBJ1-3	NA	TRBD1	CASSQVAGGSGNTIYF	TGCGCCAGCAGCCAAGTGGCAGGGGGCTCTGGAAACACCATATATTTT
TRBV28	TRBJ2-7	NA	TRBD2	CASSSSGYSYEQYF	TGTGCCAGCAGTTCTAGCGGGTACTCCTACGAGCAGTACTTC
TRBV5-6	TRBJ2-1	NA	TRBD2	CASSQTSWYHEQFF	TGTGCCAGCAGCCAGACTAGCTGGTACCATGAGCAGTTCTTC
TRBV6-6	TRBJ2-5	NA	NA	CASSYVVTGGPNF	TGTGCCAGCAGTTACGTCGTGACAGGCGGTCCCAACTTC
TRBV6-5	TRBJ1-1	NA	NA	CASSNRQDEAFF	TGTGCCAGCAGTAACCGACAGGATGAAGCTTTCTTT
TRBV5-1	TRBJ1-5	NA	NA	CASSGQPNQPQHF	TGCGCCAGCAGTGGGCAGCCCAATCAGCCCCAGCATTTT
TRBV15	TRBJ1-5	few	TRBD1	CATSVDRGHQPQHF	TGTGCCACCAGCGTGGACAGGGGACATCAGCCCCAGCATTTT
TRBV5-8	TRBJ1-5	NA	TRBD1	CASSLGVDRGRNQPQHF	TGTGCCAGCAGCTTGGGAGTTGACAGGGGGCGAAATCAGCCCCAGCATTTT
TRBV6-5	TRBJ1-2	NA	NA	CASSQTDSYGYTF	TGTGCCAGCAGTCAAACCGACAGCTATGGCTACACCTTC
TRBV7-2	TRBJ1-5	NA	NA	CASSLAVNQPQHF	TGTGCCAGCAGCTTAGCGGTGAATCAGCCCCAGCATTTT
TRBV15	TRBJ2-7	NA	TRBD1	CATSRVGQGAQRSEQYF	TGTGCCACCAGCAGAGTCGGACAGGGGGCTCAGAGGAGCGAGCAGTACTTC
TRBV13	TRBJ2-5	NA	TRBD2	CASSSGLAGEEEETQYF	TGTGCCAGCAGCTCGGGACTAGCGGGAGAGGAAGAAGAGACCCAGTACTTC
TRBV7-2	TRBJ2-7	NA	NA	CASSLSWAPSYEQYF	TGTGCCAGCAGCTTAAGCTGGGCCCCATCCTACGAGCAGTACTTC
TRBV6-6	TRBJ2-5	NA	NA	CASSSTGGETQYF	TGTGCCAGCAGTTCCACAGGAGGGGAGACCCAGTACTTC
TRBV18	TRBJ2-5	NA	NA	CASSPPGASETQYF	TGTGCCAGCTCACCACCGGGGGCCTCGGAGACCCAGTACTTC
TRBV11-2	TRBJ2-7	NA	NA	CASSLNARGSYEQYF	TGTGCCAGCAGCTTAAATGCCAGGGGCTCCTACGAGCAGTACTTC
TRBV9	TRBJ2-1	NA	NA	CASSFGPSNEQFF	TGTGCCAGCAGCTTCGGACCCTCCAATGAGCAGTTCTTC
TRBV18	TRBJ2-5	NA	TRBD1	CASSLGTGLRETQYF	TGTGCCAGCTCACTTGGGACAGGGCTACGGGAGACCCAGTACTTC
TRBV4-1	TRBJ1-2	NA	TRBD1	CASSQVPTETGNSYGYTF	TGCGCCAGCAGCCAAGTACCAACCGAGACAGGGAATTCCTATGGCTACACCTTC
TRBV30	TRBJ1-2	NA	TRBD1	CAWSAQGVYYGYTF	TGTGCCTGGAGTGCCCAGGGGGTCTACTATGGCTACACCTTC
TRBV19	TRBJ2-2	NA	NA	CASSLQYTGELFF	TGTGCCAGTAGTCTGCAGTACACCGGGGAGCTGTTTTTT
TRBV5-5	TRBJ1-3	NA	NA	CASSHTQSGAGNTIYF	TGTGCCAGCAGCCACACCCAGAGTGGGGCTGGAAACACCATATATTTT
TRBV29-1	TRBJ1-1	NA	NA	CSVGAGITEAFF	TGCAGCGTTGGGGCAGGAATCACTGAAGCTTTCTTT
TRBV7-9	TRBJ2-7	NA	TRBD1	CASSLTPTGGNYEQYF	TGTGCCAGCAGCTTAACCCCAACAGGGGGCAACTACGAGCAGTACTTC
TRBV6-4	TRBJ1-5	NA	NA	CASIPARRNQPQHF	TGTGCCAGCATACCCGCGAGGAGAAATCAGCCCCAGCATTTT
TRBV7-2	TRBJ1-4	NA	NA	CASSSQLQGEKLFF	TGTGCCAGCAGCTCCCAGCTGCAGGGTGAAAAACTGTTTTTT
TRBV10-3	TRBJ1-1	NA	NA	CAISESKNTEAFF	TGTGCCATCAGTGAGTCAAAAAACACTGAAGCTTTCTTT
TRBV5-6	TRBJ1-1	once	NA	CASSLDRNTEAFF	TGTGCCAGCAGCTTGGACCGGAACACTGAAGCTTTCTTT
TRBV7-3	TRBJ2-7	NA	NA	CASRGRTYEQYF	TGTGCCAGCAGGGGCCGTACCTACGAGCAGTACTTC
TRBV7-6	TRBJ2-5	once	NA	CAGTTAAGETQYF	TGTGCCGGAACGACAGCGGCGGGGGAGACCCAGTACTTC